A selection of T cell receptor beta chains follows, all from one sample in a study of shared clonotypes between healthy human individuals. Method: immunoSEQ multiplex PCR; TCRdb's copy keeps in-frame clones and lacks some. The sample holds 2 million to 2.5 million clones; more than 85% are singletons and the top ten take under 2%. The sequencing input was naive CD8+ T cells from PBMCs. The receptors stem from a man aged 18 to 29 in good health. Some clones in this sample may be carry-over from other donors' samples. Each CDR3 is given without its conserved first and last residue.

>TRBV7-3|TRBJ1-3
ASSPHRASGNTIY
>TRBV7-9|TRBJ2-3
ASSPPGGGRDTQY
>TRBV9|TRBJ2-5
ASSVQGLLQETQY
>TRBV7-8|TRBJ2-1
ASSLAKKGLGYDEQF
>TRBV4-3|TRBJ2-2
ASSPSGAPGAGELF
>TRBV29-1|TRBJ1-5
SVGAGDSNQPQH
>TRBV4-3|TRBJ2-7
ASSQGVPPTLGGYEQY
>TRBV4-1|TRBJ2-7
ASSQGPGSAGDEQY
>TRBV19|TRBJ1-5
ASSTRQLRYSNQPQH
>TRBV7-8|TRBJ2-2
ASSYDLLDRATGELF
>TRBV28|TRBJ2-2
ASSYTSRGGELF
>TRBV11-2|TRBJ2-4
ASSLRLAKNIQY
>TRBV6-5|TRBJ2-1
ASRLGLTTYNEQF
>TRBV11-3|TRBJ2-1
ASSWTSGSSNEQF
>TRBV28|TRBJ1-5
ASRRTVSNQPQH
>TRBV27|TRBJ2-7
AAGTGGENHEQY
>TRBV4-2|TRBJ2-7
ASSQVTGREQY
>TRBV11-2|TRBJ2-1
ASSLSRGGYNEQF